The rows below give T cell receptor beta chains drawn from one sample of a study of T-cell reconstitution after alpha-beta-depleted transplantation in children. MiXCR, applied by TCRdb to the PCR reads, yields one record per CDR3 protein. Among 440,000 or so distinct CDR3 sequences listed, roughly two fifths were seen once. Sequenced here: PBMCs, sampled before TCRalphabeta/CD19-depleted stem cell transplant. Receptor source: a girl aged 2-9 years with aplastic anemia, due to receive a stem cell transplant. Both conserved end residues are part of each CDR3. Each record gives: clone size, D gene, V gene, J gene, CDR3 protein, CDR3 DNA. The D gene is left open where the match is weak. The size of a clone is reported for some rows only, either as once, few or many, or as a class for expanded clones.

-,TRBD1,TRBV25-1,TRBJ2-7,CASSAQGYYEQYF,TGTGCCAGCAGTGCACAGGGGTACTACGAGCAGTACTTC
-,-,TRBV5-1,TRBJ2-5,CASSLDGRGGQETQYF,TGCGCCAGCAGCTTGGACGGCAGGGGAGGCCAAGAGACCCAGTACTTC
-,-,TRBV3-1,TRBJ1-2,CASSQVRGYGYTF,TGTGCCAGCAGCCAAGTCCGGGGCTATGGCTACACCTTC
few,-,TRBV5-6,TRBJ2-1,CASSLVEYKQFF,TGTGCCAGCAGCTTGGTTGAGTATAAGCAGTTCTTC
-,TRBD2,TRBV27,TRBJ2-1,CASRRTSGRSNSYNEQFF,TGTGCCAGCAGGCGGACTAGCGGGAGAAGTAACTCCTACAATGAGCAGTTCTTC
few,TRBD1,TRBV5-1,TRBJ1-2,CASSPDGQAGGYTF,TGCGCCAGCAGCCCGGATGGACAGGCGGGGGGCTACACCTTC
-,-,TRBV2,TRBJ2-2,CASYPGLGGHLGPGELFF,TGTGCCAGCTACCCCGGCCTAGGAGGCCATCTAGGGCCCGGGGAGCTGTTTTTT
many,-,TRBV6-1,TRBJ2-7,CASSDRGEIPYEQYF,TGTGCCAGCAGTGATCGGGGCGAGATTCCTTACGAGCAGTACTTC
many,-,TRBV5-1,TRBJ2-5,CASSLTTGETQYF,TGCGCCAGCAGCTTGACCACAGGGGAGACCCAGTACTTC
-,-,TRBV18,TRBJ1-3,CASSSGTGGTGNTIYF,TGTGCCAGCTCGTCTGGGACTGGAGGGACTGGAAACACCATATATTTT
many,-,TRBV6-4,TRBJ2-3,CASRQHRDTDTQYF,TGTGCCAGCAGGCAACACAGGGACACAGATACGCAGTATTTT
-,TRBD2,TRBV7-9,TRBJ2-2,CASRPGTSGELFF,TGTGCCAGCAGACCAGGGACTAGCGGGGAGCTGTTTTTT
-,-,TRBV20-1,TRBJ2-3,CSARDSDRGTDTQYF,TGCAGTGCTAGAGATTCGGACAGAGGGACAGATACGCAGTATTTT
-,-,TRBV29-1,TRBJ2-3,CSAGPLPPGLSTDTQYF,TGCAGCGCTGGGCCGTTACCCCCGGGATTGAGCACAGATACGCAGTATTTT
many,TRBD2,TRBV9,TRBJ2-7,CASSNTSGDYEQYF,TGTGCCAGCAGCAATACTAGCGGAGACTACGAGCAGTACTTC
-,-,TRBV3-1,TRBJ2-3,CASSLGAGAQYF,TGTGCCAGCAGCCTTGGGGCCGGAGCGCAGTATTTT
many,TRBD1,TRBV12-3/TRBV12-4,TRBJ1-1,CASSQLSTGTGGQGAEAFF,TGTGCCAGCAGCCAACTATCAACCGGGACAGGGGGCCAGGGAGCTGAAGCTTTCTTT
-,TRBD2,TRBV24-1,TRBJ2-5,CATSDAIREAGGETQYF,TGTGCCACCAGTGATGCCATCCGGGAGGCAGGAGGGGAGACCCAGTACTTC
many,-,TRBV2,TRBJ2-7,CASIGAHSSSYEQYF,TGTGCCAGCATTGGTGCGCACTCCAGCTCCTACGAGCAGTACTTC
many,-,TRBV5-6,TRBJ2-7,CASSLPLNYEQYF,TGTGCCAGCTCCCTGCCACTCAACTACGAGCAGTACTTC
few,-,TRBV12-3/TRBV12-4,TRBJ1-2,CASSPFRQTNYGYTF,TGTGCCAGCAGTCCATTTCGACAGACTAACTATGGCTACACCTTC
-,-,TRBV24-1,TRBJ2-2,CATSAVGQRGTGELFF,TGTGCCACCAGCGCCGTGGGGCAACGGGGAACCGGGGAGCTGTTTTTT
-,-,TRBV20-1,TRBJ2-6,CSASRGAESGANVLTF,TGCAGTGCTTCTCGGGGGGCGGAATCTGGGGCCAACGTCCTGACTTTC
-,-,TRBV24-1,TRBJ1-6,CATSAQGLLPAGSYNSPLHF,TGTGCCACCAGTGCGCAGGGGCTTCTCCCGGCAGGCTCCTATAATTCACCCCTCCACTTT
-,TRBD2,TRBV7-2,TRBJ2-1,CASSFQGLAKNEQFF,TGTGCCAGCAGCTTTCAGGGACTAGCGAAAAATGAGCAGTTCTTC
-,TRBD1,TRBV20-1,TRBJ1-6,CSAWDSFFYNSPLHF,TGCAGTGCTTGGGACAGCTTCTTTTATAATTCACCCCTCCACTTT
-,TRBD1,TRBV15,TRBJ1-1,CATSRDPGQGATEAFF,TGTGCCACCAGCAGAGACCCGGGACAGGGGGCGACTGAAGCTTTCTTT
few,-,TRBV12-5,TRBJ2-5,CASGTSAGETQYF,TGTGCTAGTGGAACAAGCGCGGGAGAGACCCAGTACTTC
many,TRBD1,TRBV6-1,TRBJ1-2,CASRSDRDYGYTF,TGTGCCAGCAGATCCGACAGGGACTATGGCTACACCTTC
-,-,TRBV6-1,TRBJ2-1,CASDRDYNEQFF,TGTGCCAGTGATCGGGACTACAATGAGCAGTTCTTC
-,TRBD2,TRBV7-9,TRBJ2-2,CASSLSGENTGELFF,TGTGCCAGCAGCCTTAGCGGGGAAAACACCGGGGAGCTGTTTTTT
-,-,TRBV5-6,TRBJ2-1,CASSLKGRHNEQFF,TGTGCCAGCAGCTTGAAGGGCAGACACAATGAGCAGTTCTTC
-,-,TRBV6-5,TRBJ1-4,CASSHGPGTTNEKLFF,TGTGCCAGCAGTCACGGGCCGGGCACAACTAATGAAAAACTGTTTTTT
-,-,TRBV20-1,TRBJ2-6,CSVRRASGANVLTF,TGCAGTGTTAGACGGGCCTCCGGGGCCAACGTCCTGACTTTC
many,-,TRBV10-3,TRBJ1-1,CAIRGHLNTEAFF,TGTGCCATCAGAGGCCACCTGAACACTGAAGCTTTCTTT
-,TRBD1,TRBV5-1,TRBJ2-3,CASSLYAPTGEDTQYF,TGCGCCAGCAGCTTATATGCCCCCACAGGGGAAGATACGCAGTATTTT
few,-,TRBV3-1,TRBJ1-2,CASSPTGGNYGYTF,TGTGCCAGCAGCCCGACGGGAGGGAACTATGGCTACACCTTC
many,-,TRBV4-2,TRBJ2-2,CASSAASGNTGELFF,TGTGCCAGCAGCGCGGCGAGCGGGAACACCGGGGAGCTGTTTTTT
few,-,TRBV20-1,TRBJ1-5,CSARDLSYQPQHF,TGCAGTGCTAGAGATCTGTCGTATCAGCCCCAGCATTTT
many,TRBD2,TRBV11-2,TRBJ2-3,CASSPLAGGPEIHTDTQYF,TGTGCCAGCAGCCCACTAGCGGGAGGGCCTGAGATACACACAGATACGCAGTATTTT
-,-,TRBV6-5,TRBJ2-3,CASSYGGMDTQYF,TGTGCCAGCAGTTACGGAGGGATGGATACGCAGTATTTT
many,-,TRBV6-1,TRBJ1-1,CASSPGLGNTEAFF,TGTGCCAGCAGCCCGGGACTCGGTAACACTGAAGCTTTCTTT
many,-,TRBV2,TRBJ2-1,CASNRNRAGYEQFF,TGTGCCAGCAACCGAAACAGGGCCGGGTATGAGCAGTTCTTC
-,-,TRBV4-1,TRBJ1-3,CASSQVGARTIYF,TGCGCCAGCAGCCAAGTTGGGGCCCGGACCATATATTTT
large,-,TRBV20-1,TRBJ2-1,CSARALTVNEQFF,TGCAGTGCTAGAGCGCTAACAGTCAATGAGCAGTTCTTC
-,TRBD2,TRBV11-2,TRBJ2-1,CASSPPGRAAYNEQFF,TGTGCCAGCAGCCCCCCGGGGAGGGCCGCCTACAATGAGCAGTTCTTC